A selection of T cell receptor beta chains follows, all from one sample in a study of blood T cell repertoires in COVID-19. Clones were sequenced by immunoSEQ multiplex PCR, and TCRdb holds only the in-frame ones, with some missing. The sample carries almost 500,000 clones, around 85% recorded once. The sequencing input was PBMCs or T cells enriched from blood (not recorded which). Receptor source: an older woman who had recovered from COVID-19. Both conserved end residues are part of each CDR3. The D gene is left open where the match is weak. For some rows the clone size is stated as once, few or many, or as a class when expanded; others skip it.

j_call: TRBJ2-1; clone_size: -; d_call: TRBD2; v_call: TRBV28; cdr3_aa: CASIETSGHNEQFF; cdr3_nt: TGTGCCAGCATTGAGACTAGCGGGCACAATGAGCAGTTCTTC
j_call: TRBJ1-4; clone_size: -; d_call: -; v_call: TRBV6-4; cdr3_aa: CASSDQWAGTNEKLFF; cdr3_nt: TGTGCCAGCAGTGACCAGTGGGCGGGAACTAATGAAAAACTGTTTTTT
j_call: TRBJ1-6; clone_size: -; d_call: -; v_call: TRBV24-1; cdr3_aa: CATSARQDSPLHF; cdr3_nt: TGTGCCACCAGTGCCAGACAGGATTCACCCCTCCACTTT
j_call: TRBJ1-5; clone_size: -; d_call: -; v_call: TRBV2; cdr3_aa: CASSGGHSNQPQHF; cdr3_nt: TGTGCCAGCAGCGGCGGACATAGCAATCAGCCCCAGCATTTT
j_call: TRBJ1-2; clone_size: -; d_call: -; v_call: TRBV19; cdr3_aa: CASSPSRNRRLYGYTF; cdr3_nt: TGTGCCAGTAGTCCCTCGAGGAACAGGCGATTATATGGCTACACCTTC
j_call: TRBJ1-2; clone_size: -; d_call: TRBD1; v_call: TRBV3-1/TRBV3-2; cdr3_aa: CASSHGTGIGYTF; cdr3_nt: TGTGCCAGCAGCCACGGGACAGGGATAGGCTACACCTTC
j_call: TRBJ2-1; clone_size: -; d_call: -; v_call: TRBV12-5; cdr3_aa: CASGLNRDNEQFF; cdr3_nt: TGTGCTAGTGGTTTGAACAGAGACAATGAGCAGTTCTTC
j_call: TRBJ2-1; clone_size: -; d_call: -; v_call: TRBV5-6; cdr3_aa: CASSLSNNEQFF; cdr3_nt: TGTGCCAGCAGCTTGAGCAACAATGAGCAGTTCTTC
j_call: TRBJ2-3; clone_size: -; d_call: TRBD2; v_call: TRBV10-2; cdr3_aa: CASSRTSGGAGDTQYF; cdr3_nt: TGCGCCAGCAGCCGGACTAGCGGGGGGGCTGGAGATACGCAGTATTTT
j_call: TRBJ1-2; clone_size: -; d_call: -; v_call: TRBV27; cdr3_aa: CASSLSWSQIHNYGYTF; cdr3_nt: TGTGCCAGCAGTTTGTCGTGGAGCCAAATACATAACTATGGCTACACCTTC
j_call: TRBJ1-4; clone_size: once; d_call: -; v_call: TRBV7-9; cdr3_aa: CASSLARSIATNEKLFF; cdr3_nt: TGTGCCAGCAGCTTAGCGCGAAGCATTGCAACTAATGAAAAACTGTTTTTT
j_call: TRBJ1-5; clone_size: -; d_call: -; v_call: TRBV24-1; cdr3_aa: CATSAGGGEQPQHF; cdr3_nt: TGTGCCACCAGTGCTGGGGGAGGGGAACAGCCCCAGCATTTT
j_call: TRBJ2-6; clone_size: -; d_call: -; v_call: TRBV4-2; cdr3_aa: CASNRADSGANVLTF; cdr3_nt: TGTGCCAGCAACAGAGCTGACTCTGGGGCCAACGTCCTGACTTTC
j_call: TRBJ2-5; clone_size: once; d_call: TRBD2; v_call: TRBV5-1; cdr3_aa: CASSLALPGGETQYF; cdr3_nt: TGCGCCAGCAGCTTGGCCCTACCGGGGGGGGAGACCCAGTACTTC
j_call: TRBJ1-6; clone_size: -; d_call: -; v_call: TRBV5-1; cdr3_aa: CASSLEGGEWNSPLHF; cdr3_nt: TGCGCCAGCAGCTTGGAAGGAGGCGAATGGAATTCACCCCTCCACTTT
j_call: TRBJ2-2; clone_size: -; d_call: -; v_call: TRBV10-3; cdr3_aa: CAIRGVSTGELFF; cdr3_nt: TGTGCCATCAGAGGGGTGAGCACCGGGGAGCTGTTTTTT
j_call: TRBJ1-2; clone_size: -; d_call: TRBD1; v_call: TRBV2; cdr3_aa: CASINRGAGGYTF; cdr3_nt: TGTGCCAGCATTAACAGGGGAGCTGGCGGCTACACCTTC
j_call: TRBJ1-4; clone_size: few; d_call: TRBD1; v_call: TRBV19; cdr3_aa: CASSDRQGGNEKLFF; cdr3_nt: TGTGCCAGTAGTGACCGACAGGGGGGGAATGAAAAACTGTTTTTT
j_call: TRBJ1-6; clone_size: -; d_call: TRBD1; v_call: TRBV5-1; cdr3_aa: CASSSGQGDSPLHF; cdr3_nt: TGCGCCAGCAGCTCGGGACAGGGGGATTCACCCCTCCACTTT
j_call: TRBJ1-6; clone_size: -; d_call: TRBD1; v_call: TRBV6-5; cdr3_aa: CASRDGTGVSPLHF; cdr3_nt: TGTGCCAGCAGGGACGGGACAGGGGTTTCACCCCTCCACTTT
j_call: TRBJ1-1; clone_size: -; d_call: -; v_call: TRBV19; cdr3_aa: CASGIRQALNTEAFF; cdr3_nt: TGTGCCAGCGGTATCCGACAGGCGTTGAACACTGAAGCTTTCTTT
j_call: TRBJ2-4; clone_size: -; d_call: TRBD2; v_call: TRBV24-1; cdr3_aa: CATSETLAGGRIGKNIQYF; cdr3_nt: TGTGCCACCAGTGAAACACTAGCGGGGGGGCGAATTGGCAAAAACATTCAGTACTTC
j_call: TRBJ1-2; clone_size: -; d_call: TRBD1; v_call: TRBV3-1/TRBV3-2; cdr3_aa: CASSHPIGTANYGYTF; cdr3_nt: TGTGCCAGCAGCCATCCTATCGGGACAGCTAACTATGGCTACACCTTC
j_call: TRBJ2-1; clone_size: -; d_call: -; v_call: TRBV29-1; cdr3_aa: CSVPQGGNEQFF; cdr3_nt: TGCAGCGTGCCACAGGGTGGGAATGAGCAGTTCTTC
j_call: TRBJ2-5; clone_size: -; d_call: -; v_call: TRBV7-2; cdr3_aa: CASSPGLEYETQYF; cdr3_nt: TGTGCCAGCAGCCCCGGACTGGAGTATGAAACCCAGTACTTC
j_call: TRBJ2-2; clone_size: -; d_call: -; v_call: TRBV24-1; cdr3_aa: CATQQGLTGELFF; cdr3_nt: TGTGCCACGCAACAGGGTTTGACCGGGGAGCTGTTTTTT
j_call: TRBJ1-5; clone_size: -; d_call: -; v_call: TRBV5-5; cdr3_aa: CASSLVSGKGQPQHF; cdr3_nt: TGTGCCAGCAGCTTGGTATCGGGGAAGGGCCAGCCCCAGCATTTT
j_call: TRBJ1-4; clone_size: -; d_call: TRBD1; v_call: TRBV18; cdr3_aa: CASSLQGANEKLFF; cdr3_nt: TGTGCCAGCTCACTACAGGGGGCTAATGAAAAACTGTTTTTT
j_call: TRBJ1-1; clone_size: -; d_call: -; v_call: TRBV19; cdr3_aa: CASSISPNTEAFF; cdr3_nt: TGTGCCAGTAGTATATCCCCTAACACTGAAGCTTTCTTT
j_call: TRBJ2-2; clone_size: -; d_call: -; v_call: TRBV15; cdr3_aa: CATSRDALPTGELFF; cdr3_nt: TGTGCCACCAGCAGAGATGCCCTACCCACCGGGGAGCTGTTTTTT
j_call: TRBJ2-4; clone_size: -; d_call: -; v_call: TRBV11-2; cdr3_aa: CASSLRGLAKNIQYF; cdr3_nt: TGTGCCAGCAGCTTAAGAGGGCTAGCCAAAAACATTCAGTACTTC
j_call: TRBJ2-3; clone_size: -; d_call: TRBD2; v_call: TRBV6-1; cdr3_aa: CASSEGIEGLATLGDTQYF; cdr3_nt: TGTGCCAGCAGTGAAGGCATTGAGGGACTAGCGACGCTCGGGGATACGCAGTATTTT
j_call: TRBJ2-2; clone_size: -; d_call: -; v_call: TRBV6-5; cdr3_aa: CASRHRASGTGELFF; cdr3_nt: TGTGCCAGCAGACACAGGGCCTCGGGCACCGGGGAGCTGTTTTTT
j_call: TRBJ2-3; clone_size: -; d_call: -; v_call: TRBV5-1; cdr3_aa: CASSTGLLSTDTQYF; cdr3_nt: TGCGCCAGCAGCACAGGACTACTTAGCACAGATACGCAGTATTTT
j_call: TRBJ1-1; clone_size: -; d_call: TRBD1; v_call: TRBV5-1; cdr3_aa: CASSVLQGANTEAFF; cdr3_nt: TGCGCCAGCAGCGTCCTACAGGGGGCTAACACTGAAGCTTTCTTT
j_call: TRBJ2-2; clone_size: -; d_call: -; v_call: TRBV3-1/TRBV3-2; cdr3_aa: CASSQRRGTGELFF; cdr3_nt: TGTGCCAGCAGCCAGAGGAGAGGGACCGGGGAGCTGTTTTTT
j_call: TRBJ1-5; clone_size: -; d_call: TRBD1; v_call: TRBV27; cdr3_aa: CASSKGQGSNQPQHF; cdr3_nt: TGTGCCAGCAGCAAAGGACAGGGGAGCAATCAGCCCCAGCATTTT
j_call: TRBJ2-2; clone_size: few; d_call: TRBD1; v_call: TRBV7-2; cdr3_aa: CASSAFPGQEAGELFF; cdr3_nt: TGTGCCAGCAGCGCTTTCCCCGGACAGGAGGCCGGGGAGCTGTTTTTT
j_call: TRBJ2-5; clone_size: -; d_call: TRBD2; v_call: TRBV7-2; cdr3_aa: CASSLVVAGQETQYF; cdr3_nt: TGTGCCAGCAGCTTAGTCGTAGCGGGGCAAGAGACCCAGTACTTC
j_call: TRBJ1-3; clone_size: once; d_call: -; v_call: TRBV2; cdr3_aa: CASSAEISGNTIYF; cdr3_nt: TGTGCCAGCAGCGCAGAAATATCCGGAAACACCATATATTTT
j_call: TRBJ1-4; clone_size: -; d_call: TRBD1; v_call: TRBV6-5; cdr3_aa: CASRNTGALNEKLFF; cdr3_nt: TGTGCCAGCAGAAATACAGGGGCCCTTAATGAAAAACTGTTTTTT
j_call: TRBJ2-1; clone_size: -; d_call: TRBD1; v_call: TRBV30; cdr3_aa: CAWDRGLNEQFF; cdr3_nt: TGTGCCTGGGACAGGGGGCTTAATGAGCAGTTCTTC
j_call: TRBJ2-2; clone_size: -; d_call: -; v_call: TRBV4-2; cdr3_aa: CASSQDVGQTGELFF; cdr3_nt: TGTGCCAGCAGCCAGGACGTAGGACAGACTGGGGAGCTGTTTTTT
j_call: TRBJ2-2; clone_size: -; d_call: TRBD2; v_call: TRBV24-1; cdr3_aa: CATSDFPGGKNTGELFF; cdr3_nt: TGTGCCACCAGTGATTTCCCGGGAGGGAAGAACACCGGGGAGCTGTTTTTT
j_call: TRBJ2-3; clone_size: -; d_call: TRBD2; v_call: TRBV5-1; cdr3_aa: CASSSGLAGGLSTDTQYF; cdr3_nt: TGCGCCAGCAGCTCGGGACTAGCGGGGGGACTTAGCACAGATACGCAGTATTTT
j_call: TRBJ2-1; clone_size: -; d_call: TRBD2; v_call: TRBV7-9; cdr3_aa: CASSLRPGDGTSSYNEQFF; cdr3_nt: TGTGCCAGCAGCTTACGGCCGGGGGACGGGACTAGCTCCTACAATGAGCAGTTCTTC
j_call: TRBJ2-5; clone_size: -; d_call: TRBD1; v_call: TRBV5-1; cdr3_aa: CASSPGQGRGTQYF; cdr3_nt: TGCGCCAGCAGCCCAGGACAGGGAAGGGGGACCCAGTACTTC
j_call: TRBJ1-3; clone_size: -; d_call: TRBD1; v_call: TRBV6-5; cdr3_aa: CASQQGSGNTIYF; cdr3_nt: TGTGCCAGCCAACAGGGGTCTGGAAACACCATATATTTT
j_call: TRBJ2-2; clone_size: once; d_call: -; v_call: TRBV10-3; cdr3_aa: CAISEGGDLSSNGGLFF; cdr3_nt: TGTGCCATCAGTGAAGGCGGTGACCTCTCATCTAACGGGGGGCTGTTTTTT
j_call: TRBJ1-1; clone_size: -; d_call: -; v_call: TRBV7-8; cdr3_aa: CASSLLFIRTRDTEAFF; cdr3_nt: TGTGCCAGCAGCTTATTGTTTATTCGTACGAGGGACACTGAAGCTTTCTTT
j_call: TRBJ1-3; clone_size: -; d_call: -; v_call: TRBV5-6; cdr3_aa: CASSLGQSLSGNTIYF; cdr3_nt: TGTGCCAGCAGCTTGGGACAGTCCCTCTCTGGAAACACCATATATTTT
j_call: TRBJ1-4; clone_size: -; d_call: -; v_call: TRBV19; cdr3_aa: CASSMTLRGEKLFF; cdr3_nt: TGTGCCAGTAGTATGACGCTTAGGGGTGAAAAACTGTTTTTT
j_call: TRBJ1-2; clone_size: -; d_call: -; v_call: TRBV3-1/TRBV3-2; cdr3_aa: CASRQRDGGSGYTF; cdr3_nt: TGTGCCAGCAGGCAGCGGGACGGAGGCTCTGGCTACACCTTC
j_call: TRBJ1-1; clone_size: -; d_call: -; v_call: TRBV30; cdr3_aa: CAWSVWGSTEAFF; cdr3_nt: TGTGCCTGGAGTGTATGGGGCTCCACTGAAGCTTTCTTT
j_call: TRBJ2-7; clone_size: -; d_call: TRBD1; v_call: TRBV11-2; cdr3_aa: CASSFPGTANSYEQYF; cdr3_nt: TGTGCCAGCAGCTTCCCCGGGACAGCTAATTCCTACGAGCAGTACTTC
j_call: TRBJ2-1; clone_size: -; d_call: -; v_call: TRBV2; cdr3_aa: CASARWNEQFF; cdr3_nt: TGTGCCAGCGCCAGGTGGAATGAGCAGTTCTTC
j_call: TRBJ2-6; clone_size: -; d_call: -; v_call: TRBV29-1; cdr3_aa: CSAGTGGSGANVLTF; cdr3_nt: TGCAGCGCGGGGACCGGAGGCTCTGGGGCCAACGTCCTGACTTTC
j_call: TRBJ2-3; clone_size: -; d_call: -; v_call: TRBV28; cdr3_aa: CASSSPSGQGGFDTQYF; cdr3_nt: TGTGCCAGCAGTTCCCCGTCAGGGCAGGGAGGTTTCGATACGCAGTATTTT